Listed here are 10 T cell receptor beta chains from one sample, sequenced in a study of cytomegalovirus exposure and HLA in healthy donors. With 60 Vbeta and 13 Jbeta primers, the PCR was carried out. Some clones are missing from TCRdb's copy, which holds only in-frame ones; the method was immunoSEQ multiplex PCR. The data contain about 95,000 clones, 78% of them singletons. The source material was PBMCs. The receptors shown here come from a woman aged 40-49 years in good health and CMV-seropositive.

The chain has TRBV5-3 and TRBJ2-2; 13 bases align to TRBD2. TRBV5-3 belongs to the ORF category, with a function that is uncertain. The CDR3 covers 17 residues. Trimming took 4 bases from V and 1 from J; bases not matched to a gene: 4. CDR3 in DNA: TGTGCCAGAAGCAAGGGACTAGCGGGGAAGAACACCGGGGAGCTGTTTTTT. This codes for CARSKGLAGKNTGELFF.

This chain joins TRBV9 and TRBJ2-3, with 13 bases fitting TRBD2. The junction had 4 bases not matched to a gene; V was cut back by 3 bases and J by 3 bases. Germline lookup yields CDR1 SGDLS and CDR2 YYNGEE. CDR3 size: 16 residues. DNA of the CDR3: TGTGCCAGCAGCGCGTCGGGACTAGCGGGGACAGATACGCAGTATTTT. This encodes CASSASGLAGTDTQYF.

In nucleotides, the CDR3 is TGTGCCAGCAGCGGTCCCCCCGGGTATGGCTACACCTTC. Encoded protein: CASSGPPGYGYTF. The chain has TRBV9 and TRBJ1-2; D unclear. This CDR3 contains 13 residues. Trimming took off 3 bases at V and 5 bases at J, with 11 bases between the two ends. CDR1 and CDR2 (germline): SGDLS, YYNGEE.

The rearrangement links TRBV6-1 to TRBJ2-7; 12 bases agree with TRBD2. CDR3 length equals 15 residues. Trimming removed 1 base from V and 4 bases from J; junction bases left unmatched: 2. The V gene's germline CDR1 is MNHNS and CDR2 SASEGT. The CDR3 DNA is TGTGCCAGCAGTGAAGAGCTAGCGGGAGGGTACGAGCAGTACTTC. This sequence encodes CASSEELAGGYEQYF.

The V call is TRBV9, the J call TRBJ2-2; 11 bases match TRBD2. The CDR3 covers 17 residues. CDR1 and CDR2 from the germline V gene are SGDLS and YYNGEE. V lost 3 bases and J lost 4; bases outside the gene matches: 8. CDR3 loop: CASSDNSGRAGTGELFF. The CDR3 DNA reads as TGTGCCAGCAGCGATAATAGCGGGAGGGCCGGCACCGGGGAGCTGTTTTTT.

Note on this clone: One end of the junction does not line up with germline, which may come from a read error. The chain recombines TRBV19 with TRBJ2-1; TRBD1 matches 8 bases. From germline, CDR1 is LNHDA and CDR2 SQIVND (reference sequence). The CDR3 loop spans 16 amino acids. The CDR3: CASSIWELTNDRGLLF. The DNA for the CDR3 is TGTGCCAGTAGTATTTGGGAACTTACTAACGACAGGGGATTGCTCTTC. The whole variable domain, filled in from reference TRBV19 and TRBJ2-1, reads DGGITQSPKYLFRKEGQNVTLSCEQNLNHDAMYWYRQDPGQGLRLIYYSQIVNDFQKGDIAEGYSVSREKKESFPLTVTSAQKNPTAFYLCASSIWELTNDRGLLFGPGTRLTVL.

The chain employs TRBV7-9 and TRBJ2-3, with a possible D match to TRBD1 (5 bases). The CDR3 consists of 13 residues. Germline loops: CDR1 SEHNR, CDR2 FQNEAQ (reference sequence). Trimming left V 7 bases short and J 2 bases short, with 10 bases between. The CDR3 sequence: CASTYGATDTQYF. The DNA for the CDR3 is TGTGCCAGCACGTATGGGGCCACAGATACGCAGTATTTT. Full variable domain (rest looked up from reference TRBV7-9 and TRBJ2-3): DTGVSQNPRHKITKRGQNVTFRCDPISEHNRLYWYRQTLGQGPEFLTYFQNEAQLEKSRLLSDRFSAERPKGSFSTLEIQRTEQGDSAMYLCASTYGATDTQYFGPGTRLTVL.

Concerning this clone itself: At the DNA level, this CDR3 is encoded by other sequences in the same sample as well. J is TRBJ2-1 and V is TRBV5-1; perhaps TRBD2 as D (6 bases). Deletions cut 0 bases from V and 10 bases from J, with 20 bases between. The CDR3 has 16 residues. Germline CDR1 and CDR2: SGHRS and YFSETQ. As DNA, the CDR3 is TGCGCCAGCAGCTTGGACTCGGGAGTGGCCGGATACGAGCAGTTCTTC. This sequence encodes CASSLDSGVAGYEQFF.

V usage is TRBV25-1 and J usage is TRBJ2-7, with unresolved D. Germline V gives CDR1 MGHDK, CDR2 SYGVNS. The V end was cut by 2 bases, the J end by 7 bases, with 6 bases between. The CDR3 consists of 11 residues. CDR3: CASSEELEQYF. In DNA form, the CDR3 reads TGTGCCAGCAGTGAAGAGTTAGAGCAGTACTTC.

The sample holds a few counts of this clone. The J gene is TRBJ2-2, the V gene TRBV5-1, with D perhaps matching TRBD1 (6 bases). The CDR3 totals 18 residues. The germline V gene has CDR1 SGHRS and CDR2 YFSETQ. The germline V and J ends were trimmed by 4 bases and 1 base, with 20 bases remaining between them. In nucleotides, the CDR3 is TGCGCCAGCAGCACGGGCCCTATAGGGGACATGAACACCGGGGAGCTGTTTTTT. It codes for CASSTGPIGDMNTGELFF.